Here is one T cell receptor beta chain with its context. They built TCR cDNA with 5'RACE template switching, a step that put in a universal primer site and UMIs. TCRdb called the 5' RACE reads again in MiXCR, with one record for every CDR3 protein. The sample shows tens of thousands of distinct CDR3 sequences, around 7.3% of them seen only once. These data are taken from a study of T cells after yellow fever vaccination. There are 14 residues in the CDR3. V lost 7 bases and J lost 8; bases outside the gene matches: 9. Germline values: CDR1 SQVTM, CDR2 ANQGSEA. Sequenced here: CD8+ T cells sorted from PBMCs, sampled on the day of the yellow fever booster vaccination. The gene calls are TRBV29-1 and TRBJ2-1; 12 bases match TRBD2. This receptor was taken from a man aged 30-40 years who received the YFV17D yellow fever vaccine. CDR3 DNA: TGCAGCGCCGTTCTAGCGGGAGGGCCTGATGAGCAGTTCTTC. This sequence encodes CSAVLAGGPDEQFF.